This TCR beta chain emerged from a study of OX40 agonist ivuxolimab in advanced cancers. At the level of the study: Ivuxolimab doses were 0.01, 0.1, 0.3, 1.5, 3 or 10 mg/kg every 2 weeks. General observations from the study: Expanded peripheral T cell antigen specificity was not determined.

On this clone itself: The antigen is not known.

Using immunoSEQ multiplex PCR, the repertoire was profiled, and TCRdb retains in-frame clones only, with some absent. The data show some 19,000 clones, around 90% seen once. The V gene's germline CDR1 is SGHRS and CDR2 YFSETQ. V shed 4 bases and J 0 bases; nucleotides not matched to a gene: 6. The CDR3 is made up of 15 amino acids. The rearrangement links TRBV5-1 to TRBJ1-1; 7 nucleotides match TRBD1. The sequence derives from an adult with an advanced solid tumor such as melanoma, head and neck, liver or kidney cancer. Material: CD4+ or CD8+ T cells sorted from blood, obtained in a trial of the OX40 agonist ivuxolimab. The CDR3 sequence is CASSTYRGLNTEAFF. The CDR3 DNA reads TGCGCCAGCAGCACCTACAGGGGATTGAACACTGAAGCTTTCTTT.